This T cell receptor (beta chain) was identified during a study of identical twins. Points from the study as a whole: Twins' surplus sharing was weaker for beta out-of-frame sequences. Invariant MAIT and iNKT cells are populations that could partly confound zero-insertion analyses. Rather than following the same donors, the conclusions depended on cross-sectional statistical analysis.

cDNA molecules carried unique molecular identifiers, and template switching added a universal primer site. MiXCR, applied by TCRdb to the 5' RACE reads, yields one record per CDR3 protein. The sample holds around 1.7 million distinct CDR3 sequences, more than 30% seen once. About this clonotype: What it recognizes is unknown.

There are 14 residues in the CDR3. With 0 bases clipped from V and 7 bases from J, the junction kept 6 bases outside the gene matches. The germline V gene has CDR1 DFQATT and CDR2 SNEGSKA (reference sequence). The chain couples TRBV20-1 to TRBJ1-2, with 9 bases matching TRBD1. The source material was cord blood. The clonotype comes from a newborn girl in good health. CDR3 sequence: CSARDGTGITGYTF. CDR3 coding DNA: TGCAGTGCTAGAGATGGGACAGGGATAACTGGCTACACCTTC.